The text below deals with one T cell receptor beta chain. This entry belongs to a study of control samples from healthy donors and cancer patients. Germline lookup yields CDR1 MNHEY and CDR2 SVGAGI. The junction had 11 bases not matched to a gene; V was cut back by 7 bases and J by 7 bases. The CDR3 has 15 amino acids. Measured with immunoSEQ multiplex PCR; TCRdb has only the in-frame clones, and not every one. The table has around 76,000 clones, around 95% seen once. The sequence was obtained from a woman in her 40s in good health. The specimen was blood. The V and J genes are TRBV6-5 and TRBJ2-7; 12 bases line up with TRBD2. CDR3 nucleotides: TGTGCCAGCATCCCTTCACTAGCGGGAGGTTATGAGCAGTACTTC. It yields the protein CASIPSLAGGYEQYF.